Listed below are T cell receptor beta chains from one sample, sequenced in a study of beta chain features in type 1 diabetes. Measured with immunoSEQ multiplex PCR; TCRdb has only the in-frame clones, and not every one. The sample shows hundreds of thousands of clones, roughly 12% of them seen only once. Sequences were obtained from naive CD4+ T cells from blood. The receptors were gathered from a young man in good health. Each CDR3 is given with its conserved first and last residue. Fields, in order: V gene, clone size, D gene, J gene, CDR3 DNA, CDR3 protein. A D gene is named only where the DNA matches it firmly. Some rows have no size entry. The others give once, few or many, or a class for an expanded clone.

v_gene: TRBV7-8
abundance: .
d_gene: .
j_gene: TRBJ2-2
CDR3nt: TGTGCCAGCAGGTCGACGGGTTACACCGGGGAGCTGTTTTTT
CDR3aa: CASRSTGYTGELFF

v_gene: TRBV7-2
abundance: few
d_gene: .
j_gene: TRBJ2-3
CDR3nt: TGTGCCAGCAGCTTAGCCCCTTACCCCACTAGTACAGATACGCAGTATTTT
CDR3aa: CASSLAPYPTSTDTQYF

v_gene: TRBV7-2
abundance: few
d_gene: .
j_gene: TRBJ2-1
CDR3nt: TGTGCCAGCAGCCCCTCCCGGGACACGCAGTTCTTC
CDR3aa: CASSPSRDTQFF

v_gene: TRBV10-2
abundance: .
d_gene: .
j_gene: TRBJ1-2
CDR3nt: TGCGCCACCAACGGAGACTCTATGGGCTACACCTTC
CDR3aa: CATNGDSMGYTF

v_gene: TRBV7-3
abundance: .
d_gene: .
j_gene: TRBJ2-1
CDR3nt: TGTGCCAGCAGCCCGCGGAACTACCCAGTCGACAATGAGCAGTTCTTC
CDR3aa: CASSPRNYPVDNEQFF

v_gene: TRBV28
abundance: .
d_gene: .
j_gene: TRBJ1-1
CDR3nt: TGTGCCAGCAGTCGGTCGGGGGGTGAAGCTTTCTTT
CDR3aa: CASSRSGGEAFF

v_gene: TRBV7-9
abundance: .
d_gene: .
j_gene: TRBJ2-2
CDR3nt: TGTGCCAGCATGCGGGTTTTAAACACCGGGGAGCTGTTTTTT
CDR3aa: CASMRVLNTGELFF

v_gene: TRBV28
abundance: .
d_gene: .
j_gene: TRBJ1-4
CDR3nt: TGTGCCAGCAGTATACGAACACCGGGGGAAAAACTGTTTTTT
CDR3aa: CASSIRTPGEKLFF

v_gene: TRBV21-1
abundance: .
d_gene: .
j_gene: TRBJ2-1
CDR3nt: TGTGCCAGCAGCAATTTGGGCGGGGGCCCCTACAATGAGCAGTTCTTC
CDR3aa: CASSNLGGGPYNEQFF

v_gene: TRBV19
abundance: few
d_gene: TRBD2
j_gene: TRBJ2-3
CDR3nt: TGTGCCAGTAGTCGGACTAGCGACACAGATACGCAGTATTTT
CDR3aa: CASSRTSDTDTQYF

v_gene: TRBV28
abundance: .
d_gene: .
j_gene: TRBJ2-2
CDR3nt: TGTGCCAGCACCCCCGGTGAGAACACCGGGGAGCTGTTTTTT
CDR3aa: CASTPGENTGELFF

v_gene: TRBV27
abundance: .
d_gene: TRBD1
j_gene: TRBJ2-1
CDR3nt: TGTGCCAGCAGTTCCGAGAGGACAGGGATGTACAATGAGCAGTTCTTC
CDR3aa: CASSSERTGMYNEQFF

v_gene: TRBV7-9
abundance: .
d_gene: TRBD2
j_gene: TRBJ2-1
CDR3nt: TGTGCCAGCAGCTTAGTAGCTGCGGGGAGGGATGAGCAGTTCTTC
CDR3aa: CASSLVAAGRDEQFF

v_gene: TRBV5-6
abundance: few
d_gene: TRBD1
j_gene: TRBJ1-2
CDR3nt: TGTGCCAGCAGCCTCGGAACAGGGGACGGCTACACCTTC
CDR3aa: CASSLGTGDGYTF

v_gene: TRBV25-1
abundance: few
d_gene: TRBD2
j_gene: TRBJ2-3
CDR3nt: TGTGCCAGCAGTCGTAGCGGGAGTGGCACAGATACGCAGTATTTT
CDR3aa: CASSRSGSGTDTQYF

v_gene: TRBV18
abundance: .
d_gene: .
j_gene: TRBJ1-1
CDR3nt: TGTGCCAGCTCACCCCTGGACAGCGAAGCTTTCTTT
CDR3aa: CASSPLDSEAFF

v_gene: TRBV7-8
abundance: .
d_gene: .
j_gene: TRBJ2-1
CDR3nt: TGTGCCAGCAGCTTTCGAGGGGGAGCGATGGTCAATGAGCAGTTCTTC
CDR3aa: CASSFRGGAMVNEQFF

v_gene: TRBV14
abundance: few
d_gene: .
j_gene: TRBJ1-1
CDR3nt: TGTGCCAGCAGCCGCCTCCCGGGGTCCGAACATGAAGCTTTCTTT
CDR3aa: CASSRLPGSEHEAFF

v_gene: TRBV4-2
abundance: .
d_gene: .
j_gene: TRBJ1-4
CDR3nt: TGTGCCAGCAGCCAAGATCCCCTCATAGGAGGTGAAAAACTGTTTTTT
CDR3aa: CASSQDPLIGGEKLFF

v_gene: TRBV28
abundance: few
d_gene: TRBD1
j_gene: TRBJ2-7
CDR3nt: TGTGCCAGCAGCGCCGGACAGGGCCCCGAGCAGTACTTC
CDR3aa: CASSAGQGPEQYF

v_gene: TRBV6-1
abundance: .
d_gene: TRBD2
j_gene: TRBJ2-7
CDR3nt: TGTGCCAGCAGTGACGGGGGACTAGCGGGGGGAGCCTACGAGCAGTACTTC
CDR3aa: CASSDGGLAGGAYEQYF

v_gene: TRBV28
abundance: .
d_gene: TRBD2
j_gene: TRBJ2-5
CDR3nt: TGTGCCAGCAGTTTAGAGCTAGCGGGAGGTCGGGAGACCCAGTACTTC
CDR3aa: CASSLELAGGRETQYF

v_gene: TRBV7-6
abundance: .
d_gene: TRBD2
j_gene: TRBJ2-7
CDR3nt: TGTGCCAGCAGCTTAGAAGCGAGCGGGAGTATCCACGAGCAGTACTTC
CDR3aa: CASSLEASGSIHEQYF

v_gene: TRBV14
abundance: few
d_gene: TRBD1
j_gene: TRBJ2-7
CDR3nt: TGTGCCAGCAGCCCCCTCCAAGGGACAGGGGATACCGAGCAGTACTTC
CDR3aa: CASSPLQGTGDTEQYF

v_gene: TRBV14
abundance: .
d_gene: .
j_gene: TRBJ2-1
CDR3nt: TGTGCCAGCAGCCGGAGGGACTTAGAGCAGTTCTTC
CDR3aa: CASSRRDLEQFF

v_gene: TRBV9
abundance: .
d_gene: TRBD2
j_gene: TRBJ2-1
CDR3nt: TGTGCCAGCAGCGTGGGACTAGCGGGAGGCCTGGGCAATGAGCAGTTCTTC
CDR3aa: CASSVGLAGGLGNEQFF

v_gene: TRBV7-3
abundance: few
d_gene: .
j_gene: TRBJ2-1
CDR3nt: TGTGCCAGCAGCTTAAGGTTTATGTCGGTCGAGCAGTTCTTC
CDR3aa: CASSLRFMSVEQFF

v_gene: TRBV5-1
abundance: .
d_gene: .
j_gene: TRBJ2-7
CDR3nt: TGCGCCAGCAGCGGATCCTACAGGGATTCCTACGAGCAGTACTTC
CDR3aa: CASSGSYRDSYEQYF

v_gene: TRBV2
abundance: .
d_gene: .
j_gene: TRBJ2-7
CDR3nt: TGTGCCAGCGACAGTAGTTACTCCTACGAGCAGTACTTC
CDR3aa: CASDSSYSYEQYF

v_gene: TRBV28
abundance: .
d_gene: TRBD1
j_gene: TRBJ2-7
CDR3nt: TGTGCCAGCAGACCTAGGGGACAGGGAGGCGAGCAGTACTTC
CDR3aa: CASRPRGQGGEQYF

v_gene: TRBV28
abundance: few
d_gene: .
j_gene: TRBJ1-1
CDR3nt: TGTGCCAGCAGTGCCTACAGGGCCTTGGGTACTGAAGCTTTCTTT
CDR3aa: CASSAYRALGTEAFF

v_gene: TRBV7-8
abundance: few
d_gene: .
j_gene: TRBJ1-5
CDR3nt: TGTGCCAGCAGCTTAGCCTCCAACCCGGGACAAAAACGGCCCCAGCATTTT
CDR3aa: CASSLASNPGQKRPQHF

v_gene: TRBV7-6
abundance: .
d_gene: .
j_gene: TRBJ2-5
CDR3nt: TGTGCCAGCAGCTTAAGTTTTGCGCTTATTCGAGAGACCCAGTACTTC
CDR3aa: CASSLSFALIRETQYF

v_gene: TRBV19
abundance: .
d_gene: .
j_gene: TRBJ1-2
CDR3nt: TGTGCCAGTAGTCCTTCCGGAGAGTATGGCTACACCTTC
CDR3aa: CASSPSGEYGYTF

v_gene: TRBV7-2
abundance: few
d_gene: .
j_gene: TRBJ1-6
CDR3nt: TGTGCCAGCAGCGCCTGGGAGGGTAATTCACCCCTCCACTTT
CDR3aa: CASSAWEGNSPLHF

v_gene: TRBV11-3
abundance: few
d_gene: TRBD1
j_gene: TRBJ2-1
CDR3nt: TGTGCCAGCAGCTTTTCCAGTCAGGGGGATAAGCAGTTCTTC
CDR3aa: CASSFSSQGDKQFF

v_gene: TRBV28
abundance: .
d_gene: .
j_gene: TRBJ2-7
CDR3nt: TGTGCCAGCGGTCCAGCAGGTTCGTCTTCCTACGAGCAGTACTTC
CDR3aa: CASGPAGSSSYEQYF

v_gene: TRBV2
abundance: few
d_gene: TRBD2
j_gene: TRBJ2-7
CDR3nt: TGTGCCAGCATTGGCACTAGCGGAAACTACGAGCAGTACTTC
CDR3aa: CASIGTSGNYEQYF

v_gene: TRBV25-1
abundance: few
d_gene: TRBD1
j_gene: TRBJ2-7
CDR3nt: TGTGCCAGCAACCCGGGACAGGGAATGTACGAGCAGTACTTC
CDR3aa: CASNPGQGMYEQYF

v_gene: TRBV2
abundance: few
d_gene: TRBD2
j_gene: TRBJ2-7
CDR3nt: TGTGCCAGCAGGGGCGGAGCGGGAGTGTACGAGCAGTACTTC
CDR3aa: CASRGGAGVYEQYF

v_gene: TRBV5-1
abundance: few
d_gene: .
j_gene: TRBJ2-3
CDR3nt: TGCGCCAGCAGCTCGGGACTTACAGATACGCAGTATTTT
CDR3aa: CASSSGLTDTQYF

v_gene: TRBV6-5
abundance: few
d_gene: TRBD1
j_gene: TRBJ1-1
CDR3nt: TGTGCCAGCAGCCTGGGGACAGGGTCAACTGAAGCTTTCTTT
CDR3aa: CASSLGTGSTEAFF

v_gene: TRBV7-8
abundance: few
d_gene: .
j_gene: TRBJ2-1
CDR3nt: TGTGCCAGCGGCTTAACATCTTTGCACAATGAGCAGTTCTTC
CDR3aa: CASGLTSLHNEQFF

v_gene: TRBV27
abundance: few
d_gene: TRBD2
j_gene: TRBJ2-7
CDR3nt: TGTGCCAGCAGTTTATCGCCTCTCAGCGGGAGACACGAGCAGTACTTC
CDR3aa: CASSLSPLSGRHEQYF

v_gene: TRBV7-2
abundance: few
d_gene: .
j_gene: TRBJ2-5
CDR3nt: TGTGCCAGCAGCTTAGTTAGAGAGACCCAGTACTTC
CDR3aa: CASSLVRETQYF